The 14 T cell receptor beta chains presented below share a single source sample, sequenced in a study of T cell responses to AZD1222 COVID-19 vaccine. TCRdb's table, derived via immunoSEQ multiplex PCR, lists solely in-frame clones and lacks some. The sample contains approximately 270,000 clones, about 94% of which appear only once. The specimen comprised peripheral blood, sampled 28 days after the second AZD1222 dose. All receptors come from an adult who received the AZD1222 COVID-19 vaccine.

This chain uses TRBV28 with TRBJ2-1; unclear D gene. There are 11 residues in the CDR3. Per germline, CDR1 MDHEN and CDR2 SYDVKM. V was trimmed by 2 bases and J by 9 bases, leaving 5 bases between them. This CDR3 reads CASSLPGEQFF. The DNA of the CDR3 is TGTGCCAGCAGTTTACCTGGTGAGCAGTTCTTC. Supplemented by reference TRBV28 and TRBJ2-1, the full variable domain reads DVKVTQSSRYLVKRTGEKVFLECVQDMDHENMFWYRQDPGLGLRLIYFSYDVKMKEKGDIPEGYSVSREKKERFSLILESASTNQTSMYLCASSLPGEQFFGPGTRLTVL.

The rearrangement uses TRBV28 and TRBJ2-7; 9 bases align to TRBD1. The germline gives CDR1 MDHEN, CDR2 SYDVKM. The CDR3 is 14 amino acids. The ends lost 5 bases at V and 1 base at J; junction bases unmatched: 3. The CDR3 DNA is TGTGCCAGCAGTACAGGGGGCAGGTCCTACGAGCAGTACTTC. Translation: CASSTGGRSYEQYF.

The chain combines TRBV3-1 (or the pseudogene TRBV3-2) with TRBJ2-1; 8 bases align to TRBD2. Germline V lookup: CDR1 LGHDT, CDR2 YNNKEL (reference sequence). The CDR3 is made up of 19 amino acids. With 1 base clipped from V and 5 bases from J, the junction kept 16 bases outside the gene matches. The CDR3 region has the DNA TGTGCCAGCAGCCAAGGTATCCGACCTGGCACTAGCGGCAACAATGAGCAGTTCTTC. Translated: CASSQGIRPGTSGNNEQFF.

The chain joins TRBV7-9 to TRBJ1-1; no firm D call. Germline CDR1 is SEHNR and CDR2 is FQNEAQ (reference sequence). The V gene lost 3 bases and the J gene lost 2 bases, with 10 bases spanning the gap. This CDR3 has 14 amino acids. The CDR3 loop is CASSFSGRNTEAFF. The CDR3 nucleotides are TGTGCCAGCAGCTTCAGTGGACGAAACACTGAAGCTTTCTTT.

V and J are TRBV2 and TRBJ1-1, with D possibly matching TRBD1 (6 bases). The CDR3 contains 15 residues. CDR1 is SNHLY and CDR2 is FYNNEI in the germline V gene. Trimming left V 6 bases short and J 1 base short, with 15 bases between. CDR3 residues: CASRRREGENTEAFF. DNA of the CDR3: TGTGCCAGCAGACGAAGGGAGGGGGAGAACACTGAAGCTTTCTTT.

V usage is TRBV18 and J usage is TRBJ2-1, with 9 bases matching TRBD2. Per germline, CDR1 KGHSH and CDR2 LQKENI. V was clipped by 5 bases and J by 2 bases; unmatched bases: 4. The CDR3 runs to 15 residues. This chain's CDR3 is CASSRAGGPYNEQFF. As DNA, the CDR3 is TGTGCCAGCTCAAGAGCGGGAGGACCCTACAATGAGCAGTTCTTC.

This CDR3 reads CASRKDRGKMAAFF. The DNA of the CDR3 is TGTGCCAGCAGGAAAGACAGGGGAAAAATGGCAGCTTTCTTT. This sequence joins TRBV2 and TRBJ1-1, with TRBD1 identical over 8 bases. Trimming cost V 6 bases and J 10 bases; bases outside gene matches: 13. The V gene's germline CDR1 is SNHLY and CDR2 FYNNEI. The CDR3 runs to 14 residues.

The CDR3 loop is CASSFLPDSYEQYF. As DNA, the CDR3 is TGCGCCAGCAGCTTCTTACCGGACTCCTACGAGCAGTACTTC. V and J are TRBV5-1 and TRBJ2-7; no clear D gene. CDR1 is SGHRS, CDR2 YFSETQ, per germline. The CDR3 has 14 residues. V lost 2 bases to trimming and J lost 0 bases, with 9 bases between them.

The V gene is TRBV9, the J gene TRBJ2-7; TRBD1 is a possible D gene (5 bases). Trimming pared 1 base from V and 4 bases from J, leaving 12 bases between. Germline assignment: CDR1 SGDLS and CDR2 YYNGEE. CDR3 length: 14 residues. For the CDR3, the DNA is TGTGCCAGCAGCGTAACAGGCGACTCGTACGAGCAGTACTTC. It codes for CASSVTGDSYEQYF.

V gene TRBV15 combines with J gene TRBJ1-3; no clear D gene. V shed 2 bases and J shed 0 bases, with 11 bases lying between them. Germline V gene lookup returns CDR1 LNHNV and CDR2 YYDKDF (reference sequence). CDR3 size: 16 residues. The CDR3 sequence: CATSRKDVFSGNTIYF. CDR3 sequence (DNA): TGTGCCACCAGCAGAAAGGACGTCTTCTCTGGAAACACCATATATTTT.

V gene TRBV12-3 or TRBV12-4 combines with J gene TRBJ1-1; the D is unclear. V lost 6 bases, J lost 5 bases, and 10 bases lay in between. The CDR3 spans 12 residues. CDR3 protein: CASSRGATEAFF. The CDR3 DNA reads TGTGCCAGCAGCCGGGGAGCAACTGAAGCTTTCTTT.

The chain links TRBV15 to TRBJ1-3, with D perhaps TRBD1 (5 bases). Trimming shortened V by 7 bases and J by 0 bases, and 16 bases separated the two germline ends. The CDR3 consists of 16 residues. CDR1 and CDR2 from the germline V gene are LNHNV and YYDKDF (reference sequence). CDR3 region: CATTKGHLSSGNTIYF. CDR3 coding DNA: TGTGCCACCACCAAAGGACACCTGAGCTCTGGAAACACCATATATTTT.

This clone occurred once. The V gene is TRBV19, the J gene TRBJ2-2; 9 nucleotides match TRBD1. Germline V CDR1 and CDR2: LNHDA, SQIVND (reference sequence). CDR3 size: 16 residues. V lost 6 bases and J lost 6; bases outside the gene matches: 11. In DNA form, the CDR3 reads TGTGCCAGTAGACGTCCGGGACAGGGTTTCTCCGGGGAGCTGTTTTTT. Protein sequence: CASRRPGQGFSGELFF.

The V and J genes are TRBV5-5 and TRBJ1-4; perhaps TRBD1 as D (5 bases). The V gene's germline CDR1 is SGHKS and CDR2 YYEKEE (reference sequence). V was shortened by 3 bases and J by 8 bases, with 14 bases between the two germline ends. The CDR3 loop spans 14 amino acids. Here the CDR3 DNA reads TGTGCCAGCAGCTCACCGGGACTAGAAGAAAAACTGTTTTTT. Translation gives CASSSPGLEEKLFF.